The text below deals with one TCR beta chain. The sample is drawn from a study of glioma-infiltrating T cells after dendritic cell vaccination. Up to 2 ug genomic DNA was used for TCRB CDR3 amplification. Clones were sequenced by immunoSEQ multiplex PCR, and TCRdb holds only the in-frame ones, with some missing. Among tens of thousands of clones listed, about nine tenths were seen once. Time point: after dendritic cell vaccination, including at tumor progression/relapse. Selection required adequate fresh-frozen tumor tissue plus more than two years' survival data. CDR3 length: 14 residues. The V gene's germline CDR1 is MNHNS and CDR2 SASEGT. Losses at the gene ends were 4 bases for V and 7 bases for J; bases not matched to a gene: 6.

Here the sequenced sample was blood, taken after dendritic cell vaccination. The chain couples TRBV6-1 to TRBJ2-3, with 9 nucleotides matching TRBD1. The sequence came from a human donor with glioblastoma. The CDR3 spells CASSGGQGLNTQYF. The CDR3 DNA reads TGTGCCAGCAGTGGGGGACAGGGACTTAATACGCAGTATTTT.